Presented here are 26 T cell receptor beta chains from one specimen sequenced in a study of cytomegalovirus exposure and HLA in healthy donors (dated by TCRdb to about 2017). The protocol used for the library was the immunoSEQ multiplex PCR assay. For the multiplex PCR, a mixture combining 60 forward primers for TCR Vbeta segments and 13 reverse primers for TCR Jbeta segments was used. Imported from immuneACCESS, the table was reduced by TCRdb to in-frame sequences with V and J called. These copies leave out some clones; in studies compared against another copy, an unresolved V gene accounts for under half, and the cause of the remainder is not known. Across this sample there are roughly 120,000 clones, with 75% to 85% seen only once. The ten top clones hold less than 2% of the sample. The material sequenced was PBMCs. The receptors were sampled from a man aged 50 to 59 in good health and CMV-seronegative.

This rearrangement joins TRBV7-3 to TRBJ2-1; no firm D call. The CDR3 covers 13 residues. With 0 bases removed from V and 7 bases from J, the gap between germline ends came to 7 bases. Germline CDR1 is SGHTA and CDR2 is FQGTGA. The DNA of the CDR3 is TGTGCCAGCAGCTTAACCCCGGGTAATGAGCAGTTCTTC. Translated: CASSLTPGNEQFF. The complete variable domain, with remaining parts taken from reference TRBV7-3 and TRBJ2-1, reads GAGVSQTPSNKVTEKGKYVELRCDPISGHTALYWYRQSLGQGPEFLIYFQGTGAADDSGLPNDRFFAVRPEGSVSTLKIQRTERGDSAVYLCASSLTPGNEQFFGPGTRLTVL.

The chain uses TRBV7-2 and TRBJ2-5; 9 bases align to TRBD2. Germline V lookup: CDR1 SGHTA, CDR2 FQGNSA. CDR3 length: 16 residues. Trimming removed 1 base from V and 4 bases from J; junction bases left unmatched: 7. The CDR3 region has the DNA TGTGCCAGCAGCTTAGAGAGGGCGGGGGGGCGAGAGACCCAGTACTTC. The encoded protein is CASSLERAGGRETQYF.

The chain carries TRBV4-1 and TRBJ2-1; D gene unclear. Germline CDR1 is MGHRA and CDR2 is YSYEKL. This CDR3 is built from 15 residues. V lost 0 bases and J lost 8, with 14 bases in between. CDR3 amino acids: CASSQDSFARDEQFF. The CDR3 DNA reads TGCGCCAGCAGCCAAGACTCGTTCGCGCGCGATGAGCAGTTCTTC.

The gene calls are TRBV6-5 and TRBJ2-1; 9 bases align to TRBD2. This CDR3 is 14 amino acids long. CDR1 and CDR2 from the germline V gene are MNHEY and SVGAGI. V dropped 6 bases and J dropped 2; count of bases not matched to a gene: 2. CDR3 coding DNA: TGTGCCAGCAGAAAGCGGGGGGCCTACAATGAGCAGTTCTTC. This translates into CASRKRGAYNEQFF.

DNA of the CDR3: TGTGCCAGCAGTATCCCCCAGGGTGGCTACACCTTC. It yields the protein CASSIPQGGYTF. V is TRBV6-5 and J is TRBJ1-2; D is possibly TRBD1 (5 bases). Germline V gives CDR1 MNHEY, CDR2 SVGAGI. The CDR3 has 12 residues. Deletions cut 5 bases from V and 7 bases from J, with 11 bases between.

This clone has just one count. The chain is built from TRBV4-2 and TRBJ2-1, with D possibly TRBD1 on 6 matching bases. This CDR3 contains 14 residues. Germline CDR1 LGHNA, CDR2 YNFKEQ. Trimming left V 0 bases short and J 7 bases short, with 10 bases between. Written as DNA, the CDR3 is TGTGCCAGCAGCCAAGAGGGGGCAGTGAATGAGCAGTTCTTC. Amino acids: CASSQEGAVNEQFF.

V usage is TRBV27 and J usage is TRBJ1-6, with 7 bases identical to TRBD1. CDR1 and CDR2 from the germline V gene are MNHEY and SMNVEV (reference sequence). J lost 9 bases, V lost 0 bases, and 2 bases had no gene match. The CDR3 extends over 14 amino acids. This CDR3 reads CASSLSTGISPLHF. The CDR3 DNA reads TGTGCCAGCAGTTTATCGACAGGGATTTCACCCCTCCACTTT.

The chain employs TRBV4-2 and TRBJ2-1, with 12 bases fitting TRBD2. Germline V CDR1 and CDR2: LGHNA, YNFKEQ. This CDR3 is built from 18 residues. Germline trimming cut 1 base from V and 7 bases from J; bases unmatched to any gene: 11. CDR3 sequence: CASSQGADLAGGKNEQFF. The DNA of the CDR3 is TGTGCCAGCAGCCAAGGTGCCGATCTAGCGGGGGGGAAGAATGAGCAGTTCTTC.

The chain links TRBV5-6 to TRBJ2-1, with a possible D match to TRBD1 (5 bases). The CDR3 consists of 18 residues. The ends were cut back, 5 bases at V and 1 base at J, with 22 bases in the middle. Germline V gives CDR1 SGHDT, CDR2 YYEEEE. CDR3 amino acids: CASRVGVWGSRSYNEQFF. In nucleotides, the CDR3 is TGTGCCAGCAGGGTCGGCGTTTGGGGCTCGAGATCCTACAATGAGCAGTTCTTC. Supplemented by reference TRBV5-6 and TRBJ2-1, the full variable domain reads DAGVTQSPTHLIKTRGQQVTLRCSPKSGHDTVSWYQQALGQGPQFIFQYYEEEERQRGNFPDRFSGHQFPNYSSELNVNALLLGDSALYLCASRVGVWGSRSYNEQFFGPGTRLTVL.

The V call is TRBV14, the J call TRBJ2-1, with D possibly TRBD2 on 7 matching bases. This CDR3 has 19 residues. Between the trimmed V and J ends, which lost 1 base and 5 bases, there was a span of 24 bases. From germline, CDR1 is SGHDN and CDR2 FVKESK. The CDR3 region is CASSQANVLWWGGDNEQFF. CDR3 in DNA: TGTGCCAGCAGCCAAGCGAACGTTTTGTGGTGGGGGGGCGACAATGAGCAGTTCTTC.

V usage is TRBV7-3 and J usage is TRBJ1-1; possibly TRBD1 for D (5 bases). Germline values: CDR1 SGHTA, CDR2 FQGTGA. The V gene lost 5 bases and the J gene lost 3 bases, with 13 bases spanning the gap. This CDR3 is built from 14 residues. CDR3 DNA sequence: TGTGCCAGCAGCCCCTCGGGGGGTGACACTGAAGCTTTCTTT. Protein: CASSPSGGDTEAFF.

This sequence joins TRBV5-8 and TRBJ2-5; 11 positions match TRBD2. V trimming: 7 bases; J trimming: 1 base; junction bases outside the gene matches: 6. The length of the CDR3 is 15 residues. Germline assignment: CDR1 SGHTS and CDR2 YDEGEE. The CDR3 nucleotides read TGTGCCAGCCTCGCCGGGACTAGCGGCCAAGAGACCCAGTACTTC. Protein sequence: CASLAGTSGQETQYF.

This chain connects TRBV2 to TRBJ1-1; TRBD1 is a possible D gene (5 bases). CDR1 and CDR2 (germline): SNHLY, FYNNEI. This CDR3 is 12 amino acids long. V was pared by 6 bases and J by 5 bases, with 10 bases between. DNA for the CDR3: TGTGCCAGCAGCGTCCAGGGAACTGAAGCTTTCTTT. Translation: CASSVQGTEAFF.

This clone appeared a single time. V usage is TRBV5-6 and J usage is TRBJ2-7, with D unresolved. CDR3 length: 15 amino acids. CDR1 and CDR2 (germline): SGHDT, YYEEEE. V lost 4 bases to trimming and J lost 5 bases, with 19 bases between them. In DNA, the CDR3 is TGTGCCAGCAGCGAGGCCCAAGGCGGCGACCACGAGCAGTACGTC. It encodes CASSEAQGGDHEQYV.

This sequence joins TRBV21-1 and TRBJ2-2; TRBD1 is the table's D call, not checked against the DNA. TRBV21-1 is flagged as a pseudogene. This CDR3 comprises 21 residues. In DNA form, the CDR3 reads TGTGCCAGCAGCAAAAGAGAGGTCCGGGACAGTAAAGAGTTGAACACCGGGGAGCTGTTTTTT. Translated, it gives CASSKREVRDSKELNTGELFF.

This rearrangement joins TRBV5-4 to TRBJ2-3, with TRBD1 identical over 7 bases. This CDR3 has 15 amino acids. The trim removed 4 bases at V and 4 bases at J, leaving 9 bases unmatched. Germline CDR1 reads SGHNT; CDR2 reads YYREEE (reference sequence). CDR3 sequence (DNA): TGTGCCAGCAGCAATCCGGGACAGTATCCAGATACGCAGTATTTT. It translates to CASSNPGQYPDTQYF.

The chain has TRBV5-1 and TRBJ1-5, with 8 bases aligning to TRBD1. V lost 0 bases to trimming and J lost 7 bases; unmatched junction nucleotides: 6. The CDR3 is 15 amino acids. Germline CDR1 is SGHRS and CDR2 is YFSETQ. CDR3 coding DNA: TGCGCCAGCAGCTTGGTTTCAGGGGGCGGGCAGCCCCAGCATTTT. Translated, it gives CASSLVSGGGQPQHF.

V gene TRBV7-2 combines with J gene TRBJ2-4; 9 bases line up with TRBD2. The germline gives CDR1 SGHTA, CDR2 FQGNSA. The ends lost 0 bases at V and 4 bases at J; junction bases unmatched: 4. This CDR3 spans 16 amino acids. The DNA of the CDR3 is TGTGCCAGCAGCTTAGCCAGCGGGGGGATAAAAAACATTCAGTACTTC. Translated, it gives CASSLASGGIKNIQYF.

This clone was counted between two and nine times. J is TRBJ2-3 and V is TRBV6-1; 7 nucleotides match TRBD2. Trimming at V came to 7 bases and at J to 1 base, leaving 8 bases not matched to a gene. The germline V gene has CDR1 MNHNS and CDR2 SASEGT. The CDR3 is 15 amino acids. CDR3 region: CASKLAGWGTDTQYF. The CDR3 DNA sequence: TGTGCCAGCAAATTAGCGGGTTGGGGCACAGATACGCAGTATTTT.

This chain links TRBV28 with TRBJ1-1; the D is unclear. The germline gives CDR1 MDHEN, CDR2 SYDVKM. Trimming shortened V by 3 bases and J by 4 bases, and 9 bases separated the two germline ends. The CDR3 consists of 13 residues. The CDR3 spells CASSLRGFTEAFF. The CDR3 nucleotides read TGTGCCAGCAGTTTGAGAGGGTTCACTGAAGCTTTCTTT.

This clone was detected a few times. This rearrangement joins TRBV23-1 to TRBJ1-1; no definite D call. TRBV23-1 is flagged as an ORF with uncertain function. The CDR3 spans 14 residues. Trimming took 4 bases from V and 3 from J, leaving 12 bases between them. The CDR3 DNA sequence: TGCGCCAGCAGTCTGCGCGGAAGAGACACTGAAGCTTTCTTT. This gives the protein CASSLRGRDTEAFF.

The CDR3 region is CASSFPGASNQPQHF. The DNA of the CDR3 is TGTGCCAGCAGCTTCCCTGGGGCGAGCAATCAGCCCCAGCATTTT. This rearrangement joins TRBV5-8 to TRBJ1-5, with D possibly being TRBD1 (5 bases). There are 15 residues in the CDR3. CDR1 SGHTS and CDR2 YDEGEE come from the germline V gene. Trimming left V 2 bases short and J 1 base short, with 10 bases between.

The CDR3 loop reads CASSLALGLNQPQHF. In DNA, the CDR3 is TGTGCCAGCAGCTTGGCCTTGGGCCTCAATCAGCCCCAGCATTTT. The chain uses TRBV5-8 and TRBJ1-5; D ambiguous. The V end lost 0 bases, the J end lost 3 bases, and 10 bases lay between the germline ends. The CDR3 loop spans 15 amino acids. Germline V gene sequence: CDR1 SGHTS, CDR2 YDEGEE.

This chain connects TRBV6-5 to TRBJ1-4; TRBD1 is a possible D gene (5 bases). This CDR3 region has 14 residues. From germline, CDR1 is MNHEY and CDR2 SVGAGI. The V end was cut by 6 bases, the J end by 1 base, with 9 bases between. CDR3 loop: CASRQDLTNEKLFF. The DNA of the CDR3 is TGTGCCAGCAGACAGGATTTAACTAATGAAAAACTGTTTTTT.

The chain has TRBV6-1 and TRBJ2-1, with TRBD1 identical over 7 bases. Germline V gives CDR1 MNHNS, CDR2 SASEGT. The CDR3 consists of 13 residues. Trimming at V came to 4 bases and at J to 9 bases, leaving 6 bases not matched to a gene. The CDR3 sequence: CASSATNRGEQFF. CDR3 coding DNA: TGTGCCAGCAGTGCCACTAACAGGGGTGAGCAGTTCTTC.

This clone occurred once. The CDR3 reads CASSTQTSGGHEQFF. The CDR3 region has the DNA TGTGCCAGTAGTACCCAGACTAGCGGGGGGCATGAGCAGTTCTTC. The V and J genes are TRBV19 and TRBJ2-1, with 13 bases identical to TRBD2. CDR1 is LNHDA and CDR2 is SQIVND in the germline V gene (reference sequence). V was pared by 4 bases and J by 8 bases, with 5 bases of the junction left unmatched. The CDR3 extends over 15 amino acids.